This is a list of T cell receptor beta chains from one sample in a study of naive and memory T cell subsets. TCRdb re-derived calls from the UMI-ligation and nested PCR reads in MiXCR, one entry per CDR3 protein. The table has over 110,000 distinct CDR3 sequences, 15% to 25% seen once; the top ten hold roughly 0.6%. The sequencing sample was made of naive CD8+ T cells from blood. These receptors were collected from a human donor in good health. CDR3s include the opening cysteine and the closing phenylalanine or tryptophan. Each record gives: clone size, J gene, V gene, D gene, CDR3 DNA, CDR3 protein. The D gene is left open where the match is weak. Where a row states a size, it is once, few, many or the class of an expanded clone; other rows omit it.

few	TRBJ2-1	TRBV20-1	-	TGCAGTGCTAGAAAGGGTCTAGGAGAGCAGTTCTTC	CSARKGLGEQFF
few	TRBJ2-3	TRBV12-3/TRBV12-4	TRBD2	TGTGCCAGCAGTTTGGCGGGAGGGGCAGATACGCAGTATTTT	CASSLAGGADTQYF
-	TRBJ1-1	TRBV6-6	TRBD1	TGTGCCAGCAGACGCCCCGGGACAGGGCCTACTGAAGCTTTCTTT	CASRRPGTGPTEAFF
-	TRBJ2-7	TRBV20-1	-	TGCAGTGCTAGAACCGGGCGGGGAACCTACGAGCAGTACTTC	CSARTGRGTYEQYF
many	TRBJ2-1	TRBV9	TRBD2	TGTGCCAGCAGCGCCTCTCTAGCGGGAGAATATGAGCAGTTCTTC	CASSASLAGEYEQFF
-	TRBJ2-3	TRBV9	-	TGTGCCAGCAGCCCAGACGGGGGCTCGACAGATACGCAGAATTTT	CASSPDGGSTDTQNF
-	TRBJ2-7	TRBV6-6	-	TGTGCCAGCAGCGCTCAAGCAGCCTACGAGCAGTACTTC	CASSAQAAYEQYF
-	TRBJ1-5	TRBV15	-	TGTGCCACCAGCAGAGATCATGGGGATAGGCCCCAGCATTTT	CATSRDHGDRPQHF
many	TRBJ1-1	TRBV29-1	-	TGCAGCGTTGAAGACACAGTGCGGGCTTTCTTT	CSVEDTVRAFF
few	TRBJ2-5	TRBV20-1	TRBD2	TGCAGTGCTAGGGGTAGCGGGAGTCCCCAAGAGACCCAGTACTTC	CSARGSGSPQETQYF
many	TRBJ1-6	TRBV27	-	TGTGCCAGCAGTATCAGCTCCTATAATTCACCCCTCCACTTT	CASSISSYNSPLHF
few	TRBJ2-1	TRBV7-9	-	TGTGCCCCCAGAGCTTACTCCTACAATGAGCAGTTCTTC	CAPRAYSYNEQFF
-	TRBJ2-7	TRBV6-5	TRBD1	TGTGCCAGCAGGGACGCCGGGACAGGGCCCTACGAGCAGTACTTC	CASRDAGTGPYEQYF
-	TRBJ2-1	TRBV5-5	-	TGTGCCAGCAACCTAAGGTTCCAGGGCAATGAGCAGTTCTTC	CASNLRFQGNEQFF
few	TRBJ2-1	TRBV11-2	TRBD2	TGTGCCAGCAGCCCAGAGCGGGAGGGCCTTATAGGTGAGCAGTTCTTC	CASSPEREGLIGEQFF
few	TRBJ2-1	TRBV4-1	-	TGCGCCAGCAGCCCCTTCCTAGGTACTTACAATGAGCAGTTCTTC	CASSPFLGTYNEQFF
-	TRBJ1-2	TRBV2	-	TGTGCCAGCAGTGAAACGGCAGGGACGGTCTATGGCTACACCTTC	CASSETAGTVYGYTF
few	TRBJ2-1	TRBV15	TRBD1	TGTGCCACCAGCAGATACCGGGACAGGGAGCGGAATGAGCAGTTCTTC	CATSRYRDRERNEQFF
-	TRBJ2-3	TRBV3-1	TRBD2	TGTGCCAGCAGCCAAGATCCAGCGGGAGGGCCCACAGATACGCAGTATTTT	CASSQDPAGGPTDTQYF
-	TRBJ1-5	TRBV6-5	-	TGTGCCAGCAGTCCCTATGTGTCCCAGCCCCAGCATTTT	CASSPYVSQPQHF
-	TRBJ1-5	TRBV6-2/TRBV6-3	-	TGTGCCAGCAGTCGGGGGGATGGAATGGGTCAGCCCCAGCATTTT	CASSRGDGMGQPQHF
few	TRBJ1-5	TRBV9	-	TGTGCCAGCAGCGTAGGGGATCATCAGCCCCAGCATTTT	CASSVGDHQPQHF
few	TRBJ2-7	TRBV4-1	-	TGCGCCAGCAGCGTGACCCAGGGAGCCTACGAGCAGTACTTC	CASSVTQGAYEQYF
few	TRBJ2-5	TRBV6-5	-	TGTGCCAGCAGTTACCTGGGTGGCACGGGATCGGAGGAGACCCAGTACTTC	CASSYLGGTGSEETQYF
many	TRBJ1-1	TRBV20-1	-	TGCAGTGCCAGAGAGGGCATTGTGTACACTGAAGCCTTCTTT	CSAREGIVYTEAFF
few	TRBJ2-1	TRBV7-9	TRBD2	TGTGCCAGCAGCAGACTAGCAAGGGATTTCTCGCAGTTCTTC	CASSRLARDFSQFF
-	TRBJ2-3	TRBV28	TRBD1	TGTGCCAGCAGCCCACCGTTTGGGGGGACAGGGACCACAGATACGCAGTATTTT	CASSPPFGGTGTTDTQYF
few	TRBJ2-3	TRBV5-1	-	TGCGCCAGCAGCCCCCATACCCGCACAGATACGCAGTATTTT	CASSPHTRTDTQYF
-	TRBJ2-5	TRBV6-6	-	TGTGCCAGCAGTTACTCCCGGGTAGAAGAGACCCAGTACTTC	CASSYSRVEETQYF
-	TRBJ2-5	TRBV4-3	-	TGCGCCAGCAGCCATTCTGTGTTGGATTCTTCGGGGACACTCCAAGAGACCCAGTACTTC	CASSHSVLDSSGTLQETQYF
few	TRBJ2-7	TRBV12-3/TRBV12-4	TRBD1	TGTGCCAGCAGTTTCGGGACAGCTATGGTCGAGCAGTACTTC	CASSFGTAMVEQYF
-	TRBJ2-7	TRBV29-1	TRBD2	TGCAGCGTTCTGGGTCGGGAGGCCGCGCCGTCCTACGAGCAGTACTTC	CSVLGREAAPSYEQYF
-	TRBJ2-3	TRBV28	TRBD2	TGTGCCAGCAGCTGGGTACTAGCGGGAGGGAGGGGCACAGATACGCAGTATTTT	CASSWVLAGGRGTDTQYF
few	TRBJ2-1	TRBV6-2/TRBV6-3	-	TGTGCCAGCAGTTACAAATCCTACAATGAGCAGTTCTTC	CASSYKSYNEQFF
few	TRBJ2-4	TRBV27	-	TGTGCCAGCAGTCCCTTTTGGGGGATAGCCATTCAGTACTTC	CASSPFWGIAIQYF
-	TRBJ1-1	TRBV6-2/TRBV6-3	-	TGTGCCAGCACCGATACTGCTGAAGCTTTCTTT	CASTDTAEAFF
few	TRBJ1-6	TRBV4-3	TRBD1	TGCGCCAGCAGCCAAGATGATTTCGGGACAGTTTCTTCACCCCTCCACTTT	CASSQDDFGTVSSPLHF
-	TRBJ2-5	TRBV4-2	TRBD1	TGTGCCAGCAGCCAAGAGATGACAGGGGAAGAGACCCAGTACTTC	CASSQEMTGEETQYF
-	TRBJ1-1	TRBV6-5	-	TGTGCCAGCAGTTACTTTGGACTAGTGAACACTGAAGCTTTCTTT	CASSYFGLVNTEAFF
-	TRBJ2-1	TRBV7-3	-	TGTGCCAGCAGCTTAGGCCTGGGCAATGAGCAGTTCTTC	CASSLGLGNEQFF
-	TRBJ1-1	TRBV4-1	TRBD1	TGCGCCAGCAAAGACAGGGGAACTGAAGCTTTCTTT	CASKDRGTEAFF
-	TRBJ2-7	TRBV24-1	TRBD1	TGTGCCACCAGCCCGGCAGGGGGCCACGAGCAGTACTTC	CATSPAGGHEQYF
-	TRBJ2-5	TRBV14	-	TGTGCCAGCAGCCAAGATTACAGCGAGACGTCGTACTTC	CASSQDYSETSYF
many	TRBJ1-5	TRBV6-2/TRBV6-3	-	TGTGCCAGCAGTTACTGGGCAGGACCGCAACGGAGCAATCAGCCCCAGCATTTT	CASSYWAGPQRSNQPQHF
few	TRBJ1-1	TRBV12-3/TRBV12-4	-	TGTGCCAGCAGTTTCGCGTGGGAAGCTTTCTTT	CASSFAWEAFF
-	TRBJ2-1	TRBV7-2	-	TGTGCCAGCAGCTTAGGGGCGGGGACCCTTAGCGATGAGCAGTTCTTC	CASSLGAGTLSDEQFF
-	TRBJ2-7	TRBV4-1	-	TGCGCCAGCAGCCAAGATTTGCCAGGACCCTACGAGCAGTACTTC	CASSQDLPGPYEQYF
few	TRBJ2-7	TRBV5-1	TRBD1	TGCGCCAGCAGCCTGCGTGGACAGGGGGGCTCCTACGAGCAGTACTTC	CASSLRGQGGSYEQYF
-	TRBJ2-2	TRBV24-1	TRBD2	TGTGCCACCAGTGATTTGTCCGGGGGGACCGGGGAGCTGTTTTTT	CATSDLSGGTGELFF
-	TRBJ1-2	TRBV6-6	TRBD1	TGTGCCAGCATATTGGACAGGGGCCACAATGGCTACACCTTC	CASILDRGHNGYTF
few	TRBJ1-1	TRBV4-1	-	TGCGCCAGCAGCCAAGGGAAGGGGGAAGCTTTCTTT	CASSQGKGEAFF
once	TRBJ1-1	TRBV7-2	-	TGTGCCAGCAGCTTAGAACCAAGTAACACTGAAGCTTTCTTT	CASSLEPSNTEAFF
-	TRBJ2-3	TRBV11-3	TRBD2	TGTGCCAGCAGCTTAGATGGAGCGGGAGGGCCAAGGGATACGCAGTATTTT	CASSLDGAGGPRDTQYF
-	TRBJ1-1	TRBV10-3	-	TGTGCCATCAGGTTAGACACGAACACTGAAGCTTTCTTT	CAIRLDTNTEAFF
few	TRBJ2-7	TRBV7-6	-	TGTGCCAGCAGCGAAAGACAGTATTACGAGCAGTACTTC	CASSERQYYEQYF
few	TRBJ2-3	TRBV2	-	TGTGCCAGCAGGAGTTACCCGAACACAGATACGCAGTATTTT	CASRSYPNTDTQYF
few	TRBJ1-1	TRBV20-1	TRBD1	TGCAGTGCTCGGGACAGCGACACTGAAGCTTTCTTT	CSARDSDTEAFF
once	TRBJ1-6	TRBV9	-	TGTGCCAGCAGCGTAGCCGATAATTCACCCCTCCACTTT	CASSVADNSPLHF